This T cell receptor (beta chain) was profiled in a study of T cell changes during pregnancy in multiple sclerosis. Profiling relied on immunoSEQ multiplex PCR, and the TCRdb table lists in-frame clones only, not all of them. The table lists about 55,000 clones, 85% to 90% of them singletons. This clone was detected once. At one end, the junction sequence differs from germline, possibly due to a read error. The germline V gene has CDR1 SGHVS and CDR2 FQNEAQ. The CDR3 contains 17 residues. This specimen was CD4+ T cells from peripheral blood mononuclear cells, taken in the first trimester of pregnancy. The sequence came from a female donor with multiple sclerosis, enrolled in a pregnancy study. This rearrangement joins TRBV7-8 to TRBJ1-6; possibly TRBD1 for D (5 bases). The CDR3 region is CASSLAGVITYNSSLHF. The CDR3 bases are TGTGCCAGCAGCTTAGCAGGGGTCATTACTTATAATTCATCCCTCCACTTT.